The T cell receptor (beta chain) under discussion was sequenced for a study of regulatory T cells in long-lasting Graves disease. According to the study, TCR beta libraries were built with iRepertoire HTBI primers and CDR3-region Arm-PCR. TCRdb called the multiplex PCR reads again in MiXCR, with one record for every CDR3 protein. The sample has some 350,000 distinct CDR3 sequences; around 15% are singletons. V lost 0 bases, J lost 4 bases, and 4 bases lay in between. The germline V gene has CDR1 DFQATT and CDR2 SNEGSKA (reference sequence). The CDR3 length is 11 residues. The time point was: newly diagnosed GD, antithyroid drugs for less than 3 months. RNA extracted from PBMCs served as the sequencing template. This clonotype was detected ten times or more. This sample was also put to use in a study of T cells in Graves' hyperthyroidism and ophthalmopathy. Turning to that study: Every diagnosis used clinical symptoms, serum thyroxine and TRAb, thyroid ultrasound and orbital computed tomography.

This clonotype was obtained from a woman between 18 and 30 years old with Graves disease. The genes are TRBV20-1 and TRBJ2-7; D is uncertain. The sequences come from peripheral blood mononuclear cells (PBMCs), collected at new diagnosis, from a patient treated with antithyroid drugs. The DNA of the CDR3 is TGCAGTGCTAGAGAGGGGTACGAGCAGTACTTC. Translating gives CSAREGYEQYF.